This is a list of T cell receptor beta chains from one sample in a study of blood T cell repertoires in COVID-19. This table comes from immunoSEQ multiplex PCR, and its TCRdb copy is limited to in-frame clones, with some not included. This sample has 190,000 or so clones, with over 75% found just once. The sample taken for sequencing was peripheral blood. The receptors shown here come from a woman of 80 years or more with acute or convalescent COVID-19. Both conserved end residues are part of each CDR3. Clone size is given for some rows only: seen once, a few or many times, or a class if the clone is expanded.

CDR3: CASSSPDGTAYGYTF; V: TRBV5-5; size: NA; length: 15
CDR3: CASSTDSPMGFF; V: TRBV2; size: NA; length: 12
CDR3: CASSHLLGSTYTEAFF; V: TRBV14; size: NA; length: 16
CDR3: CASSLEFRDYGYTF; V: TRBV7-8; size: once; length: 14
CDR3: CASSQDPDSPGDTQYF; V: TRBV3-1/TRBV3-2; size: NA; length: 16
CDR3: CASSFRGKMTQYF; V: TRBV6-5; size: NA; length: 13
CDR3: CASSLAGLPEQFF; V: TRBV7-9; size: NA; length: 13
CDR3: CASSPFAGAAYEQYF; V: TRBV11-2; size: once; length: 15
CDR3: CATTHRGQDNYGYTF; V: TRBV10-3; size: few; length: 15
CDR3: CASSVDGQGQETQYF; V: TRBV9; size: NA; length: 15
CDR3: CASRTGGTRSYEQYF; V: TRBV27; size: few; length: 15
CDR3: CASSERDSRAKNIQYF; V: TRBV6-1; size: NA; length: 16
CDR3: CASSQRAGGGTDTQYF; V: TRBV5-1; size: NA; length: 16
CDR3: CAARPAGILTDTQYF; V: TRBV7-2; size: NA; length: 15
CDR3: CASSRRGTYEQYF; V: TRBV3-1/TRBV3-2; size: NA; length: 13
CDR3: CATSDPNRRPTLYNEQFF; V: TRBV24-1; size: NA; length: 18
CDR3: CASKFGSQETQYF; V: TRBV7-9; size: NA; length: 13
CDR3: CASIFQRDNQPQHF; V: TRBV21-1; size: NA; length: 14
CDR3: CASSKVAGGTQYF; V: TRBV21-1; size: NA; length: 13
CDR3: CAISESGDRAPEAFF; V: TRBV10-3; size: NA; length: 15
CDR3: CAWALSPNNEQFF; V: TRBV30; size: NA; length: 13
CDR3: CASSSDRGNQPQHF; V: TRBV7-2; size: NA; length: 14
CDR3: CASTPGGRDNEQFF; V: TRBV5-4; size: NA; length: 14
CDR3: CASRTGGTSSGEQYF; V: TRBV13; size: once; length: 15
CDR3: CASSSRGSGRAETQYF; V: TRBV5-1; size: once; length: 16
CDR3: CASSAGQATENTEAFF; V: TRBV5-1; size: NA; length: 16
CDR3: CATSWGDGNEKLFF; V: TRBV24-1; size: NA; length: 14
CDR3: CASSYSAVSNEQYF; V: TRBV6-5; size: NA; length: 14
CDR3: CASSPDRQLSNQPQHF; V: TRBV7-8; size: NA; length: 16
CDR3: CASSQAPDEGDYEQYF; V: TRBV3-1/TRBV3-2; size: NA; length: 16
CDR3: CASSPGLPGTGELFF; V: TRBV18; size: NA; length: 15
CDR3: CASRFRSSGGSYNEQFF; V: TRBV12-2; size: NA; length: 17
CDR3: CASSQDRDRAQPQHF; V: TRBV4-1; size: NA; length: 15
CDR3: CASSESAQGWIEQFF; V: TRBV10-1; size: NA; length: 15
CDR3: CASTGRLAGAYEQYF; V: TRBV19; size: NA; length: 15
CDR3: CASTRPGDQETQYF; V: TRBV7-2; size: NA; length: 14
CDR3: CASSHLQIPRGAETDTQYF; V: TRBV4-1; size: once; length: 19
CDR3: CASSLFTGDNSGNTIYF; V: TRBV5-6; size: NA; length: 17
CDR3: CASSPDRGIYNEQFF; V: TRBV3-1/TRBV3-2; size: NA; length: 15
CDR3: CATSSGQGYGEQYF; V: TRBV24-1; size: NA; length: 14
CDR3: CASSLLTGAGNTIYF; V: TRBV14; size: few; length: 15
CDR3: CASRYDSYETQYF; V: TRBV6-2/TRBV6-3; size: NA; length: 13
CDR3: CASSSGVEQYF; V: TRBV5-1; size: NA; length: 11
CDR3: CASSLRLADTGELFF; V: TRBV5-4; size: once; length: 15
CDR3: CATSTWTGLTEAFF; V: TRBV15; size: NA; length: 14
CDR3: CASSFRGQGETQYF; V: TRBV5-1; size: NA; length: 14
CDR3: CASSLGGEGPYGYTF; V: TRBV13; size: NA; length: 15
CDR3: CASQGNFYEQYF; V: TRBV19; size: NA; length: 12
CDR3: CASSSGVGGGRDTQYF; V: TRBV7-3; size: NA; length: 16
CDR3: CASSCGRITPYEQYF; V: TRBV5-6; size: NA; length: 15
CDR3: CASSESRSGGANYGYTF; V: TRBV10-1; size: NA; length: 17
CDR3: CASSQAGGTTSSDTQYF; V: TRBV3-1/TRBV3-2; size: NA; length: 17